This TCR beta chain was profiled in a study of human T cells and chemical hapten exposure. For the study at large: The patients, most of them female, presented with alopecia areata, totalis or universalis. Findings of the study overall: Alopecia affected the donors, so their immune response may differ from healthy people's. Following DPC sensitization, TCRs present above 1 in 1000 frequency showed no change.

A single record per CDR3 protein comes from TCRdb applying MiXCR to the RACE reads. The repertoire consists of 200,000 to 300,000 distinct CDR3 sequences, with 7.5% to 9% occurring once and the leading ten covering over 2%. V dropped 5 bases and J dropped 6 bases, with 8 bases sitting between them. This CDR3 is 11 amino acids long. CDR1 and CDR2 from the germline V gene are SGHTA and FQGNSA. The time point denotes: pre-sensitization, week 0. This sample's treatment: therapeutic diphenylcyclopropenone sensitization with weekly scalp DPC. Ahead of each patch test application, blood was drawn. On this clonotype itself: Its antigen is unknown.

The starting material was whole blood, obtained in connection with sensitization to the hapten diphenylcyclopropenone (DPC). The clonotype originates from a woman in her thirties or forties with alopecia areata. Some clones in this sample may be carry-over from other donors' samples. The chain couples TRBV7-2 to TRBJ2-7; D gene ambiguous. The CDR3 region is CASSPSSEQYF. In nucleotides, the CDR3 is TGTGCCAGCAGCCCCTCGAGCGAGCAGTACTTC. The whole variable domain, filled in from reference TRBV7-2 and TRBJ2-7, reads GAGVSQSPSNKVTEKGKDVELRCDPISGHTALYWYRQSLGQGLEFLIYFQGNSAPDKSGLPSDRFSAERTGGSVSTLTIQRTQQEDSAVYLCASSPSSEQYFGPGTRLTVT.